The entry below gives a single TCR beta chain sequence along with its context. Its specificity is not known. The V gene lost 5 bases and the J gene lost 7 bases, with 14 bases spanning the gap. The CDR3 consists of 13 residues. Germline V gene data show CDR1 as MNHNS and CDR2 as SASEGT. These data belong to a study of OX40 agonist ivuxolimab in advanced cancers. Overall study context: Partial responses were achieved by three patients, of whom one had hepatocellular carcinoma and two had cutaneous melanoma. Study observations and caveats: Clones of CD4+ and CD8+ blood T cells grew by week 6 at doses of 0.1 to 3.0 mg/kg. In the expanded peripheral T cells, antigen specificity was never determined. Patients who responded partially at 0.1-3.0 mg/kg showed clonal expansion ranking among the lowest.

Sequenced by immunoSEQ multiplex PCR; TCRdb stores in-frame clones only, minus some. The table shows about 70,000 clones, with roughly nine tenths occurring only once. The receptor was isolated from an adult with an advanced solid tumor such as melanoma, head and neck, liver or kidney cancer. Sequencing used CD4+ or CD8+ T cells sorted from blood, obtained in a trial of the OX40 agonist ivuxolimab. V is TRBV6-1 and J is TRBJ1-1; D might be TRBD1 (5 bases). CDR3 DNA: TGTGCCAGCAGTCTTCTGGGACCCTTTGAAGCTTTCTTT. Translation: CASSLLGPFEAFF.